This TCR beta chain was recorded in a study of blood T cell repertoires in COVID-19. Looking at the study overall: Sites across the United States, Italy and Spain contributed samples from acute and convalescent COVID-19. Nucleic acid was either cDNA or gDNA, and it came from T cells, B-cell-depleted T cells, or PBMCs.

The V gene's germline CDR1 is SGHTA and CDR2 FQGNSA. The CDR3 is made up of 11 amino acids. Trimming left V 2 bases short and J 9 bases short, with 5 bases between. In the original analysis: Quantification of nucleated cells was approximated via reference gene primer amplification. The data were produced by immunoSEQ multiplex PCR, yet TCRdb's version contains in-frame clones alone and is incomplete. V, J and clone size are those of that table, while D and trimming were read from the DNA. The sample has 330,000 or so clones; approximately 86% are singletons. Seattle patients were enrolled while actively infected and followed longitudinally.

The origin of this receptor is a man aged 25 to 40 with COVID-19, enrolled during active disease. The chain uses TRBV7-2 and TRBJ2-1; unclear D gene. Sequenced material: peripheral blood. The CDR3 nucleotides are TGTGCCAGCAGCTTAACCGGTGAGCAGTTCTTC. Translation: CASSLTGEQFF.